This entry lists 5 T cell receptor beta chains sequenced from one sample in a study of blood T cell repertoires in COVID-19. Sequenced by immunoSEQ multiplex PCR; TCRdb stores in-frame clones only, minus some. The sample has 200,000 to 250,000 clones, around four fifths seen once. The sample comprised PBMCs or T cells enriched from blood (not recorded which). Source of these receptors: a woman in her fifties or sixties who had been exposed to COVID-19.

V and J are TRBV12-3 or TRBV12-4 and TRBJ1-1, with D possibly matching TRBD1 (6 bases). The CDR3 has 13 amino acids. V was shortened by 4 bases and J by 4 bases, with 10 bases between the two germline ends. CDR3 coding DNA: TGTGCCAGCAGTTCCCAGGGGACCACTGAAGCTTTCTTT. This gives the protein CASSSQGTTEAFF.

The rearrangement links TRBV2 to TRBJ1-6; 7 nucleotides match TRBD1. V trimming: 9 bases; J trimming: 0 bases; junction bases outside the gene matches: 5. In germline, CDR1 is SNHLY, CDR2 FYNNEI. The CDR3 runs to 15 residues. Here the CDR3 DNA reads TGTGCCAGTACAGGGGCAAGCTCCTATAATTCACCCCTCCACTTT. It yields the protein CASTGASSYNSPLHF. Using reference TRBV2 and TRBJ1-6 for the parts outside the CDR3, the full variable domain is EPEVTQTPSHQVTQMGQEVILRCVPISNHLYFYWYRQILGQKVEFLVSFYNNEISEKSEIFDDQFSVERPDGSNFTLKIRSTKLEDSAMYFCASTGASSYNSPLHFGNGTRLTVT.

There are a few counts of this clone. This chain joins TRBV9 and TRBJ1-6; tentative D call: TRBD1 (6 bases). This CDR3 has 14 amino acids. Germline loops: CDR1 SGDLS, CDR2 YYNGEE. Trimming removed 1 base at V and 8 bases at J, with 10 bases between. The CDR3 reads CASSVTGNDSPLHF. CDR3 bases: TGTGCCAGCAGCGTAACAGGGAACGATTCACCCCTCCACTTT.

The V call is TRBV27, the J call TRBJ1-5, with 11 bases fitting TRBD1. V lost 6 bases and J lost 6; bases outside the gene matches: 10. CDR3 size: 16 residues. Germline loops: CDR1 MNHEY, CDR2 SMNVEV (reference sequence). CDR3: CASRPHRGQGGQPQHF. The CDR3 DNA reads as TGTGCCAGCAGACCTCACCGGGGACAGGGGGGTCAGCCCCAGCATTTT.

The rearrangement links TRBV7-9 to TRBJ1-2; weak D call: TRBD1 (5 bases). The germline CDR1 and CDR2 sequences are SEHNR and FQNEAQ (reference sequence). This CDR3 is built from 13 residues. V lost 7 bases to trimming and J lost 6 bases, with 15 bases between them. The CDR3 spells CASTMGGEDGYTF. DNA for the CDR3: TGTGCCAGCACCATGGGGGGGGAAGATGGCTACACCTTC.